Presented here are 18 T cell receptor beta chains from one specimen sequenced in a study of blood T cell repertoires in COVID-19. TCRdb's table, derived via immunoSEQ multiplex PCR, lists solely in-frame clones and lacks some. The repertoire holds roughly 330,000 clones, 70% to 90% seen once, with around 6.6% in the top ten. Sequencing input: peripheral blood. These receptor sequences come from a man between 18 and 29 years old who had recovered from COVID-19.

CDR3 loop: CASSLRGQETQYF. CDR3 DNA sequence: TGTGCCAGCAGCCTCAGGGGGCAAGAGACCCAGTACTTC. V usage is TRBV5-6 and J usage is TRBJ2-5; the match to TRBD1 covers 7 bases. Germline-derived CDR1 and CDR2 are SGHDT and YYEEEE. Losses at the gene ends were 4 bases for V and 2 bases for J; bases not matched to a gene: 2. CDR3 length: 13 amino acids.

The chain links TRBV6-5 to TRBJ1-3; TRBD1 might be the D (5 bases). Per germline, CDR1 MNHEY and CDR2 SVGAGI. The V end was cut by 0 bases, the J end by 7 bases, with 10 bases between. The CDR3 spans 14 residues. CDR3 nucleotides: TGTGCCAGCAGTTACTCCCCGGAGGGGAACACCATATATTTT. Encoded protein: CASSYSPEGNTIYF.

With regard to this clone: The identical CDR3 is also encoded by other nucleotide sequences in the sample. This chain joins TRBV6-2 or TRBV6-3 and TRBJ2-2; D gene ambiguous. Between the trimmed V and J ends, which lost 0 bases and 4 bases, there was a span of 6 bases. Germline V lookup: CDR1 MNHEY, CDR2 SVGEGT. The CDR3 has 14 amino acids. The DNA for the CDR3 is TGTGCCAGCAGTTACTCGCCGGGCACCGGGGAGCTGTTTTTT. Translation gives CASSYSPGTGELFF.

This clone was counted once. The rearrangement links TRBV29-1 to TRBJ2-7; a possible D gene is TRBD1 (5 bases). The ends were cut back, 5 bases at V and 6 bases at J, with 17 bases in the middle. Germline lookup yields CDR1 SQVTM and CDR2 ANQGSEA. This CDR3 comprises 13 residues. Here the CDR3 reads CSVRAGLTSEQYF. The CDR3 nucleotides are TGCAGCGTTCGGGCAGGGCTGACTTCCGAGCAGTACTTC.

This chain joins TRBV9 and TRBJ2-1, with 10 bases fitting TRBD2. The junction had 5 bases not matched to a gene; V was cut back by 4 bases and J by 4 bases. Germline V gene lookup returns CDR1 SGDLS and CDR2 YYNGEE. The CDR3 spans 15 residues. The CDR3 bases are TGTGCCAGCAGCCTAGCAGCGGGAGGGTACAATGAGCAGTTCTTC. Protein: CASSLAAGGYNEQFF. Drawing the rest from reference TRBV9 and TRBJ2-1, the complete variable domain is DSGVTQTPKHLITATGQRVTLRCSPRSGDLSVYWYQQSLDQGLQFLIQYYNGEERAKGNILERFSAQQFPDLHSELNLSSLELGDSALYFCASSLAAGGYNEQFFGPGTRLTVL.

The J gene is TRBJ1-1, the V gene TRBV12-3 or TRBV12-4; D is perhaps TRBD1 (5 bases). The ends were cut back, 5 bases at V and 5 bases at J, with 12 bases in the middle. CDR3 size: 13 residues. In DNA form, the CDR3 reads TGTGCCAGCAGTCTTTCGGAGGGGACTGAAGCTTTCTTT. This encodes CASSLSEGTEAFF.

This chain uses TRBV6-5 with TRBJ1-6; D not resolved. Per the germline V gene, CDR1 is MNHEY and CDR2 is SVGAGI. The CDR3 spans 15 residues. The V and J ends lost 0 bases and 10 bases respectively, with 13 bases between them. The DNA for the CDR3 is TGTGCCAGCAGTTACTCGTTCTCAAACACCTCACCCCTCCACTTT. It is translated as CASSYSFSNTSPLHF.

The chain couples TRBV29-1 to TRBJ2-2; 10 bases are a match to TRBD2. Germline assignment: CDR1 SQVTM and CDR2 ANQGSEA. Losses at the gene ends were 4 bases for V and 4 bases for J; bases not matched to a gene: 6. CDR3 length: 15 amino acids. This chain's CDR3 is CSVVSSGRTTGELFF. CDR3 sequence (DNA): TGCAGCGTTGTTTCTAGCGGGAGAACCACCGGGGAGCTGTTTTTT.

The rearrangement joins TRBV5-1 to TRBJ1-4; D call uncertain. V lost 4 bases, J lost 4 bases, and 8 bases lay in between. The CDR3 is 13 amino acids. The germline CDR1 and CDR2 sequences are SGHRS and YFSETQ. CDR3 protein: CASSGDNNEKLFF. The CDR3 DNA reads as TGCGCCAGCAGCGGCGACAATAATGAAAAACTGTTTTTT.

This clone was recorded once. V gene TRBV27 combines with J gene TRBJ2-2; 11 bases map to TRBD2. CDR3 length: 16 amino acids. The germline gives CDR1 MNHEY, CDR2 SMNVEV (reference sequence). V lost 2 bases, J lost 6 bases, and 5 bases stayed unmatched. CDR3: CASSLLAGGGAGELFF. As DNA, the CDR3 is TGTGCCAGCAGTTTACTAGCGGGAGGCGGGGCCGGGGAGCTGTTTTTT.

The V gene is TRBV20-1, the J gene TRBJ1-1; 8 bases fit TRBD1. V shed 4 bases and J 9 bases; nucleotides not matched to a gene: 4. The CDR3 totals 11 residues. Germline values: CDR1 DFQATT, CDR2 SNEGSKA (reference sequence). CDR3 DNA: TGCAGTGCTACCCCCAGGGGGCAAGCTTTCTTT. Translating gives CSATPRGQAFF.

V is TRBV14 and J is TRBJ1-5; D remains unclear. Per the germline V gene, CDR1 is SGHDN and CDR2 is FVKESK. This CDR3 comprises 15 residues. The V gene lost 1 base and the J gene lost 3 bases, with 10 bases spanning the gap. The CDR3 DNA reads TGTGCCAGCAGCCAAGGGCCCGGGGACAATCAGCCCCAGCATTTT. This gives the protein CASSQGPGDNQPQHF.

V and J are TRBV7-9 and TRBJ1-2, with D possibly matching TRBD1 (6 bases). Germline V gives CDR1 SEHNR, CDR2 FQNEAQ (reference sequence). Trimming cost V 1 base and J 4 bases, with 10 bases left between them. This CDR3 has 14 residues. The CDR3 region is CASSLDREGYGYTF. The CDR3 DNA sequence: TGTGCCAGCAGCTTAGACAGGGAGGGCTATGGCTACACCTTC.

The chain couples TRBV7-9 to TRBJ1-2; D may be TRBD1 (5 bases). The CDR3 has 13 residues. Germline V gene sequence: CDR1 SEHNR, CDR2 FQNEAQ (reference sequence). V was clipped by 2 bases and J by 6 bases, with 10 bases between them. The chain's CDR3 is CASSLMQGNGYTF. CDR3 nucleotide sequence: TGTGCCAGCAGCTTAATGCAGGGTAATGGCTACACCTTC.

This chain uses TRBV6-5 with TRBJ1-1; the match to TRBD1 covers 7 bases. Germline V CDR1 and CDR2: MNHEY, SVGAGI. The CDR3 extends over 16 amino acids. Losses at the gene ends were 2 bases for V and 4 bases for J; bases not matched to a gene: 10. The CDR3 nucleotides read TGTGCCAGCAGTTACCCTAGACAGGGAGGTGGCACTGAAGCTTTCTTT. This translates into CASSYPRQGGGTEAFF.

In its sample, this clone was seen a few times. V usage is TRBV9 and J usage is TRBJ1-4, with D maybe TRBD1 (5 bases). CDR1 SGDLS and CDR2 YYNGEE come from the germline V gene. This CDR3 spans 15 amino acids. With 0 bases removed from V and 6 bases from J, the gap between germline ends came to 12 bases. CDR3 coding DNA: TGTGCCAGCAGCGTAGGTCCGGGGGAGGATGAAAAACTGTTTTTT. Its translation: CASSVGPGEDEKLFF.

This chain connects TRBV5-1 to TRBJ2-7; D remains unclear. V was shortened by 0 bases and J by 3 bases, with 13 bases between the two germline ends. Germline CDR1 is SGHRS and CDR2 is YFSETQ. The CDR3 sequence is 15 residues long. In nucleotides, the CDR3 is TGCGCCAGCAGCTTGGCCGCAGGTTTTGTCTACGAGCAGTACTTC. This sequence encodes CASSLAAGFVYEQYF. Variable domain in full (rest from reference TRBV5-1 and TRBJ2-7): KAGVTQTPRYLIKTRGQQVTLSCSPISGHRSVSWYQQTPGQGLQFLFEYFSETQRNKGNFPGRFSGRQFSNSRSEMNVSTLELGDSALYLCASSLAAGFVYEQYFGPGTRLTVT.

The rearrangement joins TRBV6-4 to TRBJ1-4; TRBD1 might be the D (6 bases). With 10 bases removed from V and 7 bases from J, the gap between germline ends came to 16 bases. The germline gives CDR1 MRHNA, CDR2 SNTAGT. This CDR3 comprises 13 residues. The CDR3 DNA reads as TGTGCCATAACAGGGCCGGGGGGTGAAAAACTGTTTTTT. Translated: CAITGPGGEKLFF.